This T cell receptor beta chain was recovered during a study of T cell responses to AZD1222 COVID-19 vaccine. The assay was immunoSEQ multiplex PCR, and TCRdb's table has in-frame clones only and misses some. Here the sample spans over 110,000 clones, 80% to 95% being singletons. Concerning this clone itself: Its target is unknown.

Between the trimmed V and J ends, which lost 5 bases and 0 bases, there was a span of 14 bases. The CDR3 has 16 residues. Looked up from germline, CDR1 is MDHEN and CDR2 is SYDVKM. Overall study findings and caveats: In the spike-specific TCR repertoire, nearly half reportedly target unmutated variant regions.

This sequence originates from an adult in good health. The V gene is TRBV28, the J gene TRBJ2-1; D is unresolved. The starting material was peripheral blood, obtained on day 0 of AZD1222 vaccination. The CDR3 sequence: CASSQRRTVSYNEQFF. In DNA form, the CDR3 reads TGTGCCAGCAGTCAACGACGGACGGTCTCCTACAATGAGCAGTTCTTC.